This TCR beta chain was recovered during a study of cytomegalovirus exposure and HLA in healthy donors. General study results and limits: About 87% or about 30% of the time was how often most TCR beta V segments were productive, according to an earlier analysis.

Germline loops: CDR1 MGHRA, CDR2 YSYEKL. CDR3 length: 16 amino acids. Between the trimmed V and J ends, which lost 0 bases and 6 bases, there was a span of 15 bases. It was with 60 Vbeta and 13 Jbeta primers that the PCR ran. Using immunoSEQ multiplex PCR, the repertoire was profiled, and TCRdb retains in-frame clones only, with some absent. Of over 95,000 clones listed, around 77% are singletons. On this clone itself: Its antigen remains unidentified.

Material: PBMCs. This TCR was sampled from a woman under 40 in good health and CMV-seropositive. The rearrangement joins TRBV4-1 to TRBJ2-1; the D gene is possibly TRBD2 (5 bases). CDR3 in DNA: TGCGCCAGCAGCCAAGATCACGTAGGCGAGGGCAATGAGCAGTTCTTC. Translated: CASSQDHVGEGNEQFF.